This TCR beta chain stems from a study of cytomegalovirus exposure and HLA in healthy donors. Study outcomes and limitations: Later genetic work tied a missense DCLRE1C variant to beta-chain V and J trimming. The authors excluded some V segments, including TRBV6-2 and TRBV6-3, as indistinguishable.

Every donor was a healthy person donating bone marrow. Comment on this clone: As yet, its antigen is unknown.

The PCR employed 60 Vbeta primers together with 13 Jbeta primers. TCRdb's copy holds only in-frame clones and misses some; the assay was immunoSEQ multiplex PCR. The sample shows 84,000 or so clones, roughly 80% of them seen only once. Germline V lookup: CDR1 SNHLY, CDR2 FYNNEI. The CDR3 totals 15 residues. Trimming removed 6 bases from V and 0 bases from J; junction bases left unmatched: 4. The receptor was derived from a human donor in good health. V usage is TRBV2 and J usage is TRBJ1-4, with 7 bases fitting TRBD1. Sequences were obtained from PBMCs. CDR3 sequence (DNA): TGTGCCAGCAGGGGACAGACACCAACTAATGAAAAACTGTTTTTT. Translating gives CASRGQTPTNEKLFF.